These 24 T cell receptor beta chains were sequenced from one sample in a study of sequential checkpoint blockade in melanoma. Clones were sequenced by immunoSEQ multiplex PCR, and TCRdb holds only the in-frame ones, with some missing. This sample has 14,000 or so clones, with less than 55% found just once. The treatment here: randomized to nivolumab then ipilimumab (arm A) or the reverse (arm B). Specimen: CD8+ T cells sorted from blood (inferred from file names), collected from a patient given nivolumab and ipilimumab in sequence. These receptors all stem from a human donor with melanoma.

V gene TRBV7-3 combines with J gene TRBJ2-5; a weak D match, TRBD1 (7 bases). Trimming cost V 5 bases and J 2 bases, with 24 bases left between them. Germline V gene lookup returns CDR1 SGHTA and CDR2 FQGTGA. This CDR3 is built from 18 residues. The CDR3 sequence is CASSVGSFDRAGQETQYF. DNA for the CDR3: TGTGCCAGCAGCGTGGGGTCTTTCGACAGGGCGGGGCAAGAGACCCAGTACTTC.

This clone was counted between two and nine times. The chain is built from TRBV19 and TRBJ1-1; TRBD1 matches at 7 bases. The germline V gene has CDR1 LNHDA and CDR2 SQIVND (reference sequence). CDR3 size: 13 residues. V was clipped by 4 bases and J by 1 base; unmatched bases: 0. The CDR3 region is CASSRTGNTEAFF. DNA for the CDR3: TGTGCCAGTAGTAGGACAGGGAACACTGAAGCTTTCTTT.

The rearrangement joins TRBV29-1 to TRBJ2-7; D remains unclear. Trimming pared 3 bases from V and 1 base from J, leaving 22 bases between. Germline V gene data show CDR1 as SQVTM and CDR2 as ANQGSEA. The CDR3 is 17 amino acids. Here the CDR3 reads CSVDAPNSLAESYEQYF. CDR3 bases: TGCAGCGTTGATGCTCCTAACAGCCTGGCTGAGTCCTACGAGCAGTACTTC.

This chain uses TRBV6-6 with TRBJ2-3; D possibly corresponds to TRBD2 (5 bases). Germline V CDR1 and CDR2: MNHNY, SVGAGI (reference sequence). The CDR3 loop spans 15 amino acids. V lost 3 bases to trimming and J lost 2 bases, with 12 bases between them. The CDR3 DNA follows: TGTGCCAGCAGTTATCTAGCAAGGGACACAGATACGCAGTATTTT. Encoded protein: CASSYLARDTDTQYF.

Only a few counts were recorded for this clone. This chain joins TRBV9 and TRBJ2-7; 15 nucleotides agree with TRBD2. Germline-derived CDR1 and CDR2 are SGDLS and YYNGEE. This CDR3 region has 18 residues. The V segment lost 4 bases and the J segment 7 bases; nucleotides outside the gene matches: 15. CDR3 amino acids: CASSPTGLAGGALAEQYF. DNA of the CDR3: TGTGCCAGCAGCCCTACGGGACTAGCGGGAGGCGCTCTTGCGGAGCAGTACTTC.

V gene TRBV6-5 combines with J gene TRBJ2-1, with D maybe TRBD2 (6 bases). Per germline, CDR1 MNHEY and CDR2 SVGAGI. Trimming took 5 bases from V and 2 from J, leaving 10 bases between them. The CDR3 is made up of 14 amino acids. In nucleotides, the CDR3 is TGTGCCAGCAGTCTAGCGTTCACCTACAATGAGCAGTTCTTC. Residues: CASSLAFTYNEQFF.

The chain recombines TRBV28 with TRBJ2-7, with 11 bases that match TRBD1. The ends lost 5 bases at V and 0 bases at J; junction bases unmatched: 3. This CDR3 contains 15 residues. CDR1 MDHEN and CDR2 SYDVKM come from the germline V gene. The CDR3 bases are TGTGCCAGCAGTCCGGGACAGGGGGTCTCCTACGAGCAGTACTTC. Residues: CASSPGQGVSYEQYF.

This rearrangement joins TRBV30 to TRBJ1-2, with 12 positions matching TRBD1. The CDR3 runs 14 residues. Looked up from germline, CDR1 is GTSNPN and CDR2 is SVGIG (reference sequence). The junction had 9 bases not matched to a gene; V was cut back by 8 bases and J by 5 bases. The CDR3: CASSPGQGAYGYTF. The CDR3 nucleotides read TGTGCCAGCAGCCCGGGACAGGGGGCGTATGGCTACACCTTC.

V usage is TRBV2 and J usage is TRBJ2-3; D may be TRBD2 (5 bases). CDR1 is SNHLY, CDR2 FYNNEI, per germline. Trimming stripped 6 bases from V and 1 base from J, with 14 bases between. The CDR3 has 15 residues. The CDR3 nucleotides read TGTGCCAGCAGGAGGGCTCAGAGTGGCACAGATACGCAGTATTTT. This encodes CASRRAQSGTDTQYF.

The CDR3 spells CASSLSVNTEAFF. CDR3 DNA: TGCGCCAGCAGCTTGTCAGTGAACACTGAAGCTTTCTTT. V gene TRBV5-1 combines with J gene TRBJ1-1, with no clear D. V was clipped by 1 base and J by 0 bases, with 4 bases between them. Per the germline V gene, CDR1 is SGHRS and CDR2 is YFSETQ. This CDR3 region has 13 residues.

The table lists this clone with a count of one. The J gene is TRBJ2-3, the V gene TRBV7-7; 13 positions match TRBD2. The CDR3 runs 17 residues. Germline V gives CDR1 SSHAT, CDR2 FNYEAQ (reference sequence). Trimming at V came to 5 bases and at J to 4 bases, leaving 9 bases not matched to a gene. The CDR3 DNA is TGTGCCAGCAGCGCAGGGACTAGCGGGGCTAGGGCAGATACGCAGTATTTT. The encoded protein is CASSAGTSGARADTQYF.

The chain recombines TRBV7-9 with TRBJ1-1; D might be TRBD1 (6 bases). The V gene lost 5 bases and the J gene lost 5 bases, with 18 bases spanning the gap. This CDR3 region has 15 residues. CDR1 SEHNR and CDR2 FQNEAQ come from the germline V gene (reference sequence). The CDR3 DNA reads TGTGCCAGCAGCAAAAGTTTGGGGGCATGGACTGAAGCTTTCTTT. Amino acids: CASSKSLGAWTEAFF. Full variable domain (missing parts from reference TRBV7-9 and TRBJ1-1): DTGVSQNPRHKITKRGQNVTFRCDPISEHNRLYWYRQTLGQGPEFLTYFQNEAQLEKSRLLSDRFSAERPKGSFSTLEIQRTEQGDSAMYLCASSKSLGAWTEAFFGQGTRLTVV.

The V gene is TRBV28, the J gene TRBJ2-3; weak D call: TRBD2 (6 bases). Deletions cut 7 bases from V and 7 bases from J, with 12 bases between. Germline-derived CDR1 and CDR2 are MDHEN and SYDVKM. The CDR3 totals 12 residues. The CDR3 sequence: CASNRGSNTQYF. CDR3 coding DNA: TGTGCCAGCAATCGGGGGTCGAATACGCAGTATTTT. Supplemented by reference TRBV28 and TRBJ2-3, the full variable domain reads DVKVTQSSRYLVKRTGEKVFLECVQDMDHENMFWYRQDPGLGLRLIYFSYDVKMKEKGDIPEGYSVSREKKERFSLILESASTNQTSMYLCASNRGSNTQYFGPGTRLTVL.

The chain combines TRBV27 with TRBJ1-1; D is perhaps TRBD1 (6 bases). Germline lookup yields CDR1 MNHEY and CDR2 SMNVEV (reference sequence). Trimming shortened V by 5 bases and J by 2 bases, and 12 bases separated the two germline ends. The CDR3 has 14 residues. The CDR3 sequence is CASSPGTSNTEAFF. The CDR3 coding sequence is TGTGCCAGCAGTCCGGGGACATCTAACACTGAAGCTTTCTTT.

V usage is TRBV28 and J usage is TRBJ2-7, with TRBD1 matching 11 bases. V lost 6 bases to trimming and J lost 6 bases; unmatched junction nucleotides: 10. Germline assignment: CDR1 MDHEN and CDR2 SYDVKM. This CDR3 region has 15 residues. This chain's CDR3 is CASSNLLDRGLEQYF. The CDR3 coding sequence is TGTGCCAGCAGCAACCTCTTGGACAGGGGGCTCGAGCAGTACTTC.

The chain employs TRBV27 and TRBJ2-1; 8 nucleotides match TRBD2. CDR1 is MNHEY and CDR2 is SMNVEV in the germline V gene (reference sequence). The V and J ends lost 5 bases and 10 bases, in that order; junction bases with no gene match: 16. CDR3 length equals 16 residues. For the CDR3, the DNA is TGTGCCAGCAGTGCCATAGGGGCTAGCGGGTCATGGGAGCAGTTCTTC. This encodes CASSAIGASGSWEQFF.

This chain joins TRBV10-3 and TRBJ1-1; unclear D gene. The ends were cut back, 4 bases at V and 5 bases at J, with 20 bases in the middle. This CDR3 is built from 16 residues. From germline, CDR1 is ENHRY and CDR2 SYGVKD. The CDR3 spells CAISGVHGEGGTEAFF. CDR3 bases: TGTGCCATCAGTGGGGTGCATGGGGAGGGAGGAACTGAAGCTTTCTTT.

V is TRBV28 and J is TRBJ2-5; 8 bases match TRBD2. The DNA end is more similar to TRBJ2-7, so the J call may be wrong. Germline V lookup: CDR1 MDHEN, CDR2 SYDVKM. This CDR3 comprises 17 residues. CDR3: CASSFPSGLAGLYEQYF. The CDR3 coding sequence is TGTGCCAGCAGTTTCCCCTCCGGTTTAGCGGGACTATACGAGCAGTACTTC.

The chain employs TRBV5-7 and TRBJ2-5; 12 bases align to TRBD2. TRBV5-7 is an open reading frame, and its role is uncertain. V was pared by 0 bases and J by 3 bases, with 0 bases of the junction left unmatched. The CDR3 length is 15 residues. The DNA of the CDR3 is TGTGCCAGCAGCTTGGGACTAGCGGGAGAAGAGACCCAGTACTTC. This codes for CASSLGLAGEETQYF.

CDR3 bases: TGTGCCAGCAGTGACGGCAGGAGGATCTATGGCTACACCTTC. Protein: CASSDGRRIYGYTF. This rearrangement joins TRBV13 to TRBJ1-2; no reliable D call. CDR3 length: 14 amino acids. The germline V and J ends were trimmed by 6 bases and 4 bases, with 15 bases remaining between them. Germline lookup yields CDR1 PRHDT and CDR2 FYEKMQ (reference sequence).

The chain's CDR3 is CASSPDSGETQYF. In nucleotides, the CDR3 is TGTGCCAGCAGCCCGGACAGTGGAGAGACCCAGTACTTC. V is TRBV6-5 and J is TRBJ2-5; tentatively, D is TRBD1 (6 bases). V was trimmed by 6 bases and J by 4 bases, leaving 12 bases between them. The CDR3 is made up of 13 amino acids. CDR1 is MNHEY and CDR2 is SVGAGI in the germline V gene.

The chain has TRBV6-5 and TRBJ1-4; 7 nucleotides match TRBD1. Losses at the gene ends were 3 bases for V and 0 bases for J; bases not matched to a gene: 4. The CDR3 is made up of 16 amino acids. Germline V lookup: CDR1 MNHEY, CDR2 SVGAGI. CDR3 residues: CASSYFGTATNEKLFF. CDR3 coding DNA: TGTGCCAGCAGTTATTTCGGGACAGCAACTAATGAAAAACTGTTTTTT.

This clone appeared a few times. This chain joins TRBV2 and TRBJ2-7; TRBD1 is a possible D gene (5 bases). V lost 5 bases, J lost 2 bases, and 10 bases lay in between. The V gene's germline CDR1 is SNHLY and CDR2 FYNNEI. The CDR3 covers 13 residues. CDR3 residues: CASSHDRTYEQYF. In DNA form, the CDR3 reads TGTGCCAGCAGTCACGACAGAACCTACGAGCAGTACTTC.

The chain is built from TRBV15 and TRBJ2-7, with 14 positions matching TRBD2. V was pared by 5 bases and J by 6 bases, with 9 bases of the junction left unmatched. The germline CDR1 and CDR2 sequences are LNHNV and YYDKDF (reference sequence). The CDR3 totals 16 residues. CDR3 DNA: TGTGCCACCAGCCCCGGGACTAGCGGGAGCGGGGGCGAGCAGTACTTC. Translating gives CATSPGTSGSGGEQYF.